A selection of T cell receptor beta chains follows, all from one sample in a study of cytomegalovirus exposure and HLA in healthy donors. The data were produced by immunoSEQ multiplex PCR, yet TCRdb's version contains in-frame clones alone and is incomplete. The sample holds under 200,000 clones; approximately 80% are singletons and the top ten take approximately 7%. Sequencing was performed on PBMCs. The receptor source for this set is a woman aged 25 to 39 in good health and CMV-seropositive. CDR3s include the opening cysteine and the closing phenylalanine or tryptophan. The D gene is left open where the match is weak. Size is omitted from some rows. Given values are once, few, many or a class for expanded clones.

>.|.|TRBV2|TRBJ1-1
CASRIISGDTEAFF
TGTGCCAGCAGGATCATTAGTGGAGACACTGAAGCTTTCTTT
>.|.|TRBV27|TRBJ1-3
CASSLSSGAGNTIYF
TGTGCCAGCAGTTTATCGTCAGGGGCTGGAAACACCATATATTTT
>TRBD1|.|TRBV10-3|TRBJ2-1
CATRGTVNSYNEQFF
TGTGCCACCAGGGGGACAGTCAACTCCTACAATGAGCAGTTCTTC
>.|.|TRBV28|TRBJ1-5
CASSLDSYQPQHF
TGTGCCAGCAGTTTAGACTCTTATCAGCCCCAGCATTTT
>TRBD1|.|TRBV5-1|TRBJ2-1
CASSGGQGYNEQFF
TGCGCCAGCAGCGGGGGACAGGGTTACAATGAGCAGTTCTTC
>.|.|TRBV27|TRBJ2-6
CASSLSGAGANVLTF
TGTGCCAGCAGTTTATCAGGGGCTGGGGCCAACGTCCTGACTTTC
>.|.|TRBV5-1|TRBJ1-6
CASSLDGQVHSPLHF
TGCGCCAGCAGCTTGGATGGGCAGGTTCACTCACCCCTCCACTTT
>.|.|TRBV7-9|TRBJ2-7
CSSSLTYEQYF
TGTTCCAGCAGCCTAACCTACGAGCAGTACTTC
>TRBD2|.|TRBV7-2|TRBJ2-3
CASSSQAGLAGFTDTQYF
TGTGCCAGCAGCTCCCAAGCGGGACTAGCGGGGTTCACAGATACGCAGTATTTT
>.|.|TRBV20-1|TRBJ1-2
CSARWGEGYTF
TGCAGTGCAAGATGGGGAGAAGGCTACACCTTC
>TRBD1|few|TRBV2|TRBJ2-7
CASSETSDRASEQYF
TGTGCCAGCAGTGAAACCTCGGACAGGGCTAGCGAGCAGTACTTC
>TRBD2|.|TRBV7-9|TRBJ2-5
CASSLALAGGQETQYF
TGTGCCAGCAGCTTAGCCCTAGCGGGGGGCCAAGAGACCCAGTACTTC
>TRBD1|.|TRBV6-1|TRBJ1-2
CASSEGTGTPYGYTF
TGTGCCAGCAGTGAGGGGACAGGAACCCCCTATGGCTACACCTTC
>TRBD1|.|TRBV7-9|TRBJ1-2
CASSSARDRGYYGYTF
TGTGCCAGCAGCTCGGCCCGGGACAGGGGGTACTATGGCTACACCTTC
>TRBD1|few|TRBV9|TRBJ2-3
CASSGPPGQGAYTQYF
TGTGCCAGCAGCGGCCCTCCGGGACAGGGGGCATATACGCAGTATTTT
>.|.|TRBV7-2|TRBJ2-5
CASSLGSGETQYF
TGTGCCAGCAGCTTAGGTAGTGGAGAGACCCAGTACTTC
>TRBD2|.|TRBV9|TRBJ2-3
CASSPSGASTDTQYF
TGTGCCAGCAGCCCTAGCGGTGCTAGCACAGATACGCAGTATTTT
>.|.|TRBV7-6|TRBJ1-6
CASSLGNNSPLHF
TGTGCCAGCAGCCTCGGGAATAATTCACCCCTCCACTTT
>TRBD1|.|TRBV5-1|TRBJ1-1
CASSSDRGRREAFF
TGCGCCAGCAGCTCCGACAGGGGTCGGCGTGAAGCTTTCTTT
>.|once|TRBV7-2|TRBJ1-2
CASSNRGFDYGYTF
TGTGCCAGCAGTAATCGGGGGTTCGACTATGGCTACACCTTC
>.|few|TRBV5-1|TRBJ2-1
CASSQNTEQFF
TGCGCCAGCAGCCAGAACACTGAGCAGTTCTTC
>.|.|TRBV6-5|TRBJ2-6
CASSFRGSGANVLTF
TGTGCCAGCAGTTTCAGGGGCTCTGGGGCCAACGTCCTGACTTTC
>.|.|TRBV18|TRBJ1-5
CASSPDGGAVPKHF
TGTGCCAGCTCACCGGATGGGGGCGCGGTCCCGAAGCATTTT
>.|.|TRBV11-1|TRBJ1-2
CASSLGTGKVHGYTF
TGTGCCAGCAGCTTAGGCACAGGGAAGGTTCATGGCTACACCTTC
>.|.|TRBV30|TRBJ1-2
CAWSGKGVYGYTF
TGTGCCTGGAGTGGGAAGGGAGTTTATGGCTACACCTTC
>TRBD1|.|TRBV7-8|TRBJ1-4
CASSQRLQGFVEKLFF
TGTGCCAGCAGCCAAAGGTTACAGGGGTTCGTTGAAAAACTGTTTTTT
>TRBD1|.|TRBV6-5|TRBJ1-2
CASSLGTGGYGYTF
TGTGCCAGCAGCCTGGGCACAGGGGGTTACGGCTACACCTTC
>TRBD2|.|TRBV9|TRBJ2-5
CASSVGWRGGGETQYF
TGTGCCAGCAGCGTAGGCTGGCGGGGGGGCGGGGAGACCCAGTACTTC
>.|.|TRBV2|TRBJ1-1
CASSEEYPEAFF
TGTGCCAGCAGTGAAGAGTACCCCGAGGCTTTCTTT
>.|.|TRBV29-1|TRBJ2-7
CSVTVTGYEQYF
TGCAGCGTCACAGTAACCGGCTACGAGCAGTACTTC
>TRBD1|.|TRBV4-2|TRBJ1-1
CASSLGQGDTEAFF
TGTGCCAGCAGCCTCGGACAGGGGGACACTGAAGCTTTCTTT
>TRBD1|.|TRBV6-6|TRBJ1-2
CASRTDRDYGYTF
TGTGCCAGCAGGACGGACAGGGACTATGGCTACACCTTC
>.|once|TRBV28|TRBJ1-2
CASSFRNYGYTF
TGTGCCAGCAGTTTCCGTAACTATGGCTACACCTTC
>TRBD1|.|TRBV6-1|TRBJ2-7
CASSEPGQGYEQYF
TGTGCCAGCAGTGAACCGGGACAGGGTTACGAGCAGTACTTC
>TRBD2|once|TRBV30|TRBJ2-7
CAWARGGPYEQYF
TGTGCCTGGGCCCGCGGGGGGCCCTACGAGCAGTACTTC
>.|.|TRBV6-5|TRBJ1-3
CASSYSAGLGNTIYF
TGTGCCAGCAGTTACTCGGCAGGCTTGGGAAACACCATATATTTT
>TRBD1|.|TRBV5-1|TRBJ2-5
CASSSLQGRQETQYF
TGCGCCAGCAGCTCATTACAGGGGCGCCAAGAGACCCAGTACTTC
>TRBD2|.|TRBV7-9|TRBJ2-3
CASSRGGFKDTQYF
TGTGCCAGCAGCCGGGGGGGGTTCAAAGATACGCAGTATTTT
>TRBD1|once|TRBV6-1|TRBJ2-5
CASSESHRPGQGPYF
TGTGCCAGCAGTGAATCCCACCGACCGGGACAGGGACCGTACTTC
>.|.|TRBV15|TRBJ2-6
CATSRDFSGANVLTF
TGTGCCACCAGCAGAGACTTCTCTGGGGCCAACGTCCTGACTTTC
>.|few|TRBV7-9|TRBJ2-7
CASSPRGFYEQYF
TGTGCCAGCAGCCCCCGGGGGTTCTACGAGCAGTACTTC
>.|.|TRBV7-2|TRBJ1-5
CASSSRRGYNQPQHF
TGTGCCAGCAGCTCAAGAAGGGGTTACAATCAGCCCCAGCATTTT
>TRBD1|.|TRBV7-9|TRBJ2-3
CASKQGQGGSDTQYF
TGTGCCAGCAAGCAGGGACAGGGGGGCTCAGATACGCAGTATTTT
>TRBD1|.|TRBV9|TRBJ1-3
CASSPLGTGAGNTIYF
TGTGCCAGCAGCCCGCTCGGGACAGGGGCAGGAAACACCATATATTTT
>TRBD2|.|TRBV30|TRBJ2-1
CAWSPRGGSGNEQFF
TGTGCCTGGAGCCCGCGGGGGGGCTCGGGTAATGAGCAGTTCTTC
>TRBD2|.|TRBV12-5|TRBJ2-3
CASAYGGATDTQYF
TGTGCTAGTGCCTACGGGGGGGCTACAGATACGCAGTATTTT
>.|.|TRBV20-1|TRBJ1-2
CSAGNGYTF
TGCAGTGCCGGTAATGGCTACACCTTC